These 28 T cell receptor beta chains came from one sample sequenced in a study of T cells after posttransplantation cyclophosphamide. Assay used: immunoSEQ multiplex PCR; TCRdb lists only in-frame clones, some missing. The data contain tens of thousands of clones, approximately 70% of them seen just once; the ten biggest clones take up about 0.71%. Sequenced: memory CD4+ T cells sorted from PBMCs. Every receptor here comes from a woman aged 55-75 years in good health, CMV-negative, and a related stem cell transplant donor.

This chain joins TRBV28 and TRBJ2-3; possible D gene TRBD2, 5 bases. CDR1 and CDR2 from the germline V gene are MDHEN and SYDVKM. V lost 7 bases to trimming and J lost 0 bases, with 8 bases between them. The CDR3 length is 13 residues. CDR3 DNA sequence: TGTGCCAGCATAGGCGGGAGCACAGATACGCAGTATTTT. Protein sequence: CASIGGSTDTQYF. The full variable domain, rest sourced from reference TRBV28 and TRBJ2-3, is DVKVTQSSRYLVKRTGEKVFLECVQDMDHENMFWYRQDPGLGLRLIYFSYDVKMKEKGDIPEGYSVSREKKERFSLILESASTNQTSMYLCASIGGSTDTQYFGPGTRLTVL.

This clone is a singleton in its sample. This chain joins TRBV28 and TRBJ1-5; weak D call: TRBD1 (6 bases). This CDR3 comprises 15 residues. Trimming removed 6 bases at V and 0 bases at J, with 12 bases between. Germline V gene lookup returns CDR1 MDHEN and CDR2 SYDVKM. CDR3 DNA: TGTGCCAGCAGGTCTCAGGGGCCTAGCAATCAGCCCCAGCATTTT. Translating it yields CASRSQGPSNQPQHF.

The chain uses TRBV16 and TRBJ2-1; TRBD2 agrees at 12 bases. The V gene end was trimmed by 2 bases and the J gene end by 7 bases; junction bases not matched to a gene: 15. CDR3 length: 19 residues. Looked up from germline, CDR1 is KGHSY and CDR2 is FQNENV. The CDR3 sequence: CASSQRASGGASLLNEQFF. The CDR3 DNA is TGTGCCAGCAGCCAAAGGGCTAGCGGGGGGGCCTCCCTATTGAATGAGCAGTTCTTC.

This clone was seen just once. The chain couples TRBV4-1 to TRBJ1-5; D gene ambiguous. CDR1 is MGHRA and CDR2 is YSYEKL in the germline V gene. With 1 base removed from V and 3 bases from J, the gap between germline ends came to 10 bases. The CDR3 length is 15 residues. CDR3 sequence (DNA): TGCGCCAGCAGCCAAGGACGAGGGAACAATCAGCCCCAGCATTTT. Translating gives CASSQGRGNNQPQHF.

This clone appeared a few times. The V gene is TRBV5-8, the J gene TRBJ2-7; perhaps TRBD1 as D (7 bases). The CDR3 sequence is 14 residues long. Between the trimmed V and J ends, which lost 4 bases and 6 bases, there was a span of 17 bases. Germline CDR1 and CDR2: SGHTS and YDEGEE. The CDR3 region is CASSMTGRDREQYF. The CDR3 DNA sequence: TGTGCCAGCAGCATGACAGGGCGGGATCGCGAGCAGTACTTC.

This chain connects TRBV19 to TRBJ2-1; 7 bases map to TRBD2. This CDR3 has 15 residues. The ends lost 3 bases at V and 7 bases at J; junction bases unmatched: 9. CDR1 and CDR2 from the germline V gene are LNHDA and SQIVND (reference sequence). Here the CDR3 DNA reads TGTGCCAGTAGTATTAAGCGGGACTCGGTGAATGAGCAGTTCTTC. As protein: CASSIKRDSVNEQFF.

V usage is TRBV19 and J usage is TRBJ2-4; 12 bases are a match to TRBD2. CDR3 size: 16 residues. From germline, CDR1 is LNHDA and CDR2 SQIVND (reference sequence). V lost 6 bases, J lost 1 base, and 4 bases stayed unmatched. The CDR3 here is CASSLAGGLAKNIQYF. In DNA form, the CDR3 reads TGTGCCAGTAGCCTAGCGGGAGGGTTGGCCAAAAACATTCAGTACTTC.

The J gene is TRBJ1-2, the V gene TRBV19; 7 bases align to TRBD1. Trimming took 5 bases from V and 4 from J; bases not matched to a gene: 10. The CDR3 spans 15 residues. The germline V gene encodes CDR1 LNHDA and CDR2 SQIVND (reference sequence). The CDR3 reads CASSASTGTAYGYTF. The CDR3 DNA reads TGTGCCAGTAGTGCCAGCACCGGGACAGCCTATGGCTACACCTTC.

This clone was counted only a few times. The CDR3 nucleotides are TGTGCCTGGAGTCAACATAATAATTCACCCCTCCACTTT. This sequence encodes CAWSQHNNSPLHF. The chain employs TRBV30 and TRBJ1-6; D is uncertain. V was pared by 2 bases and J by 5 bases, with 7 bases between. Germline CDR1 reads GTSNPN; CDR2 reads SVGIG (reference sequence). The length of the CDR3 is 13 residues.

The V and J genes are TRBV7-8 and TRBJ2-3, with TRBD2 matching over 10 bases. The germline V gene encodes CDR1 SGHVS and CDR2 FQNEAQ. V dropped 5 bases and J dropped 2; count of bases not matched to a gene: 10. CDR3 length equals 17 residues. CDR3 DNA sequence: TGTGCCAGCAGCCGGCGGATAGCGGGGGGTTTCACAGATACGCAGTATTTT. Its protein is CASSRRIAGGFTDTQYF.

V and J are TRBV18 and TRBJ1-5; D uncertain. Germline CDR1 reads KGHSH; CDR2 reads LQKENI. Trimming left V 3 bases short and J 4 bases short, with 7 bases between. The CDR3 loop spans 13 amino acids. CDR3 protein: CASSPAGNQPQHF. CDR3 nucleotides: TGTGCCAGCTCACCGGCGGGAAATCAGCCCCAGCATTTT. Full variable domain (missing parts from reference TRBV18 and TRBJ1-5): NAGVMQNPRHLVRRRGQEARLRCSPMKGHSHVYWYRQLPEEGLKFMVYLQKENIIDESGMPKERFSAEFPKEGPSILRIQQVVRGDSAAYFCASSPAGNQPQHFGDGTRLSIL.

The J gene is TRBJ2-2, the V gene TRBV5-1; 9 bases are a match to TRBD1. With V trimmed by 1 base and J by 2 bases, 9 bases remained unmatched. Germline lookup yields CDR1 SGHRS and CDR2 YFSETQ. CDR3 size: 18 residues. The CDR3 reads CASSLRPPDRGNTGELFF. In DNA, the CDR3 is TGCGCCAGCAGCTTGCGTCCACCGGACAGGGGCAACACCGGGGAGCTGTTTTTT.

This clone was observed a few times. This chain uses TRBV28 with TRBJ1-5; possible D gene TRBD1, 6 bases. Germline values: CDR1 MDHEN, CDR2 SYDVKM. V lost 3 bases and J 4 bases, leaving 16 bases between the germline ends. The CDR3 runs 16 residues. The CDR3 sequence is CASSFTGGGFNQPQHF. DNA for the CDR3: TGTGCCAGCAGTTTTACGGGGGGCGGATTTAATCAGCCCCAGCATTTT.

This chain uses TRBV5-1 with TRBJ1-2; TRBD1 matches 10 bases. The CDR3 is 13 amino acids. The V and J ends lost 4 bases and 7 bases, in that order; junction bases with no gene match: 4. Germline values: CDR1 SGHRS, CDR2 YFSETQ. CDR3: CASSRDRGSGYTF. The CDR3 DNA is TGCGCCAGCAGCCGGGACAGGGGAAGTGGCTACACCTTC.

The chain employs TRBV5-4 and TRBJ2-1; 7 bases align to TRBD2. The CDR3 runs 14 residues. From germline, CDR1 is SGHNT and CDR2 YYREEE (reference sequence). V lost 4 bases, J lost 0 bases, and 1 base stayed unmatched. CDR3 protein: CASSTGGSYNEQFF. The CDR3 coding sequence is TGTGCCAGCAGCACGGGAGGCTCCTACAATGAGCAGTTCTTC.

V gene TRBV11-2 combines with J gene TRBJ1-5; no reliable D call. Per the germline V gene, CDR1 is SGHAT and CDR2 is FQNNGV. CDR3 length: 13 amino acids. V was pared by 5 bases and J by 3 bases, with 8 bases between. CDR3 nucleotides: TGTGCCAGCAGCCTAGGCGTCAATCAGCCCCAGCATTTT. This gives the protein CASSLGVNQPQHF.

This sequence joins TRBV19 and TRBJ1-5; D gene uncertain. Germline lookup yields CDR1 LNHDA and CDR2 SQIVND (reference sequence). V was cut by 5 bases and J by 8 bases, with 28 bases left in between. The CDR3 is made up of 18 amino acids. The CDR3: CASSLLELPRYLDKPQHF. The CDR3 nucleotides read TGTGCCAGTAGTTTACTTGAGCTGCCCAGGTACCTTGATAAGCCCCAGCATTTT.

This clone is categorized as medium-sized (0.01 to 0.1%). The V gene is TRBV9, the J gene TRBJ2-2, with 12 bases that match TRBD2. The CDR3 runs 16 residues. V lost 3 bases, J lost 3 bases, and 3 bases stayed unmatched. Germline CDR1 is SGDLS and CDR2 is YYNGEE. This CDR3 is CASSGGLAGYTGELFF. The CDR3 DNA is TGTGCCAGCAGCGGGGGACTAGCGGGTTACACCGGGGAGCTGTTTTTT.

This chain uses TRBV6-5 with TRBJ1-2; D is perhaps TRBD1 (5 bases). V gave up 6 bases and J gave up 4 bases, with 18 bases separating them. CDR3 length: 15 amino acids. Germline assignment: CDR1 MNHEY and CDR2 SVGAGI. The CDR3 protein is CASRDYVATGYGYTF. The CDR3 nucleotides read TGTGCCAGCAGGGATTACGTGGCAACAGGCTATGGCTACACCTTC.

The chain recombines TRBV5-4 with TRBJ2-1; 7 nucleotides agree with TRBD2. The CDR3 sequence is 15 residues long. Germline CDR1 is SGHNT and CDR2 is YYREEE (reference sequence). With V trimmed by 4 bases and J by 4 bases, 8 bases remained unmatched. CDR3 in amino acids: CASSPSGIAYNEQFF. The DNA for the CDR3 is TGTGCCAGCAGCCCAAGCGGGATCGCTTACAATGAGCAGTTCTTC. Drawing the rest from reference TRBV5-4 and TRBJ2-1, the complete variable domain is ETGVTQSPTHLIKTRGQQVTLRCSSQSGHNTVSWYQQALGQGPQFIFQYYREEENGRGNFPPRFSGLQFPNYSSELNVNALELDDSALYLCASSPSGIAYNEQFFGPGTRLTVL.

V is TRBV7-3 and J is TRBJ2-2, with TRBD1 matching 9 bases. The CDR3 has 14 residues. Germline V CDR1 and CDR2: SGHTA, FQGTGA. V shed 5 bases and J 6 bases; nucleotides not matched to a gene: 4. CDR3 bases: TGTGCCAGCAGCATACAGGGGGCTCCCGGGGAGCTGTTTTTT. It translates to CASSIQGAPGELFF.

The chain joins TRBV7-2 to TRBJ1-4, with D unclear. The germline V gene has CDR1 SGHTA and CDR2 FQGNSA. CDR3 size: 13 residues. The V end was cut by 2 bases, the J end by 8 bases, with 9 bases between. The CDR3 here is CASSLYVREKLFF. Written as DNA, the CDR3 is TGTGCCAGCAGCTTATATGTGAGAGAAAAACTGTTTTTT.

V and J are TRBV5-4 and TRBJ1-5; 8 nucleotides agree with TRBD1. Germline values: CDR1 SGHNT, CDR2 YYREEE (reference sequence). CDR3 length: 15 residues. V lost 4 bases and J lost 3; bases outside the gene matches: 6. The CDR3 DNA sequence: TGTGCCAGCAGCCGCGGGACAGGTTACAATCAGCCCCAGCATTTT. Translated, it gives CASSRGTGYNQPQHF.

The chain combines TRBV5-1 with TRBJ2-5, with D possibly matching TRBD1 (6 bases). The DNA end lines up better with TRBJ2-7; the J call may be wrong. This CDR3 is 14 amino acids long. Germline values: CDR1 SGHRS, CDR2 YFSETQ. The CDR3 loop reads CASSLSQGMGEQYF. CDR3 nucleotides: TGCGCCAGCAGCTTGAGCCAGGGGATGGGCGAGCAGTACTTC.

This chain uses TRBV5-4 with TRBJ1-5; possibly TRBD1 for D (6 bases). Trimming removed 0 bases from V and 4 bases from J, with 17 bases in between. Germline V CDR1 and CDR2: SGHNT, YYREEE (reference sequence). There are 17 residues in the CDR3. CDR3 sequence reads: CASSLGGTGRGNQPQHF. Written as DNA, the CDR3 is TGTGCCAGCAGCTTGGGGGGAACAGGGAGGGGGAATCAGCCCCAGCATTTT. Full variable domain (outside the CDR3, taken from reference TRBV5-4 and TRBJ1-5): ETGVTQSPTHLIKTRGQQVTLRCSSQSGHNTVSWYQQALGQGPQFIFQYYREEENGRGNFPPRFSGLQFPNYSSELNVNALELDDSALYLCASSLGGTGRGNQPQHFGDGTRLSIL.

This sequence joins TRBV9 and TRBJ1-2; a possible D gene is TRBD1 (5 bases). V dropped 4 bases and J dropped 4 bases, with 11 bases sitting between them. The CDR3 loop spans 13 amino acids. The germline CDR1 and CDR2 sequences are SGDLS and YYNGEE. The CDR3 DNA sequence: TGTGCCAGCAGCCCTCGGGGGGGCTATGGCTACACCTTC. Amino acid sequence: CASSPRGGYGYTF.

This clone was recorded once. The chain carries TRBV9 and TRBJ2-5; TRBD2 agrees at 8 bases. Germline V gene data show CDR1 as SGDLS and CDR2 as YYNGEE. The CDR3 has 17 amino acids. The ends lost 0 bases at V and 2 bases at J; junction bases unmatched: 9. The CDR3 DNA reads as TGTGCCAGCAGCGTAGGAGCGGGGGACCTACGACAAGAGACCCAGTACTTC. Translated: CASSVGAGDLRQETQYF.

The chain joins TRBV6-5 to TRBJ1-2; 7 nucleotides line up with TRBD1. This CDR3 is built from 13 residues. Germline CDR1 is MNHEY and CDR2 is SVGAGI. V was clipped by 6 bases and J by 4 bases; unmatched bases: 5. The CDR3 DNA is TGTGCCAGCAGCCCGACAGGGATCTATGGCTACACCTTC. Protein: CASSPTGIYGYTF.